A selection of T cell receptor beta chains follows, all from one sample in a study of T cells after yellow fever vaccination. TCRdb reanalysed the 5' RACE reads using MiXCR and keeps one entry per CDR3 protein. There are hundreds of thousands of distinct CDR3 sequences in the sample; under 20% occur only once, and 15% to 20% lies in the top ten. Source: PBMCs, taken before the yellow fever booster vaccination. The receptor source for this set is a young man who received the YFV17D yellow fever vaccine. Each CDR3 is given with its conserved first and last residue. D genes are given only for firm matches. A clone size is listed for some rows: how often the clone was seen (once, few, many), or a class if it is expanded.

NA	TRBV5-5	NA	TRBJ1-5	TGTGCCAGCAGCATGCTTGCCGCGGGCAATCAGCCCCAGCATTTT	CASSMLAAGNQPQHF
TRBD2	TRBV5-1	many	TRBJ2-1	TGCGCCAGCAGCTTCTCGACTAGCGGGGGGACCGACAGATTCTTC	CASSFSTSGGTDRFF
TRBD1	TRBV6-5	NA	TRBJ2-3	TGTGCCAGCAGTTTGAGACAGGGGGAAGATACGCAGTATTTT	CASSLRQGEDTQYF
TRBD2	TRBV15	NA	TRBJ2-5	TGTGCCACCAGCGGAGGACTAGCGGGGGGGCCCGGGGAGACCCAGTACTTC	CATSGGLAGGPGETQYF
TRBD2	TRBV27	few	TRBJ2-3	TGTGCCAGCAGTCCGCTAGCGGGGTTCGGCACAGATACGCAGTATTTT	CASSPLAGFGTDTQYF
NA	TRBV20-1	few	TRBJ2-7	TGCAGTGCTAGAGGACCCGGGACTCCCTACGAGCAGTACTTC	CSARGPGTPYEQYF
TRBD1	TRBV7-9	few	TRBJ2-2	TGTGCCAGCAGGCCGGGGACAGCGGCCGGGGAGCTGTTTTTT	CASRPGTAAGELFF
TRBD1	TRBV29-1	NA	TRBJ2-6	TGCAGCGTCACGGAGAGACAGGGAGTCCTGACTTTC	CSVTERQGVLTF
TRBD1	TRBV6-5	NA	TRBJ1-1	TGTGCCAGCAGTTACACCCCGACAGGGTTGCACACTGAAGCTTTCTTT	CASSYTPTGLHTEAFF
NA	TRBV7-9	NA	TRBJ2-3	TGTGCCAGCAGCTCGGAGGGGTATACGCAGTATTTT	CASSSEGYTQYF
NA	TRBV7-6	NA	TRBJ2-7	TGTGCCAGCAGCTCGACAGTTAACTCTTACGAGCAGTACTTC	CASSSTVNSYEQYF
NA	TRBV5-1	NA	TRBJ2-3	TGCGCCAGCAGCCCCGCGGGGGCAGGAGATACGCAGTATTTT	CASSPAGAGDTQYF
NA	TRBV7-2	many	TRBJ2-1	TGTGCCAGCAGCTCCAACTCCTACAATGAGCAGTTCTTC	CASSSNSYNEQFF
NA	TRBV5-5	NA	TRBJ2-3	TGTGCCAGCAGCTTCTGGAGGGTTCGCACGCAGTATTTT	CASSFWRVRTQYF
TRBD2	TRBV9	NA	TRBJ2-4	TGTGCCAGCAGCCCCGGGACTAGCGGGGGGAGCGAAAACATTCAGTACTTC	CASSPGTSGGSENIQYF
NA	TRBV6-1	NA	TRBJ1-1	TGTGCCAGCATTGAGACAGTATACCCTGAAGCTTTCTTT	CASIETVYPEAFF
NA	TRBV6-5	many	TRBJ2-5	TGTGCCAGCAGCCGGGACGGAGGGGAGACCCAGTACTTC	CASSRDGGETQYF
NA	TRBV5-1	NA	TRBJ2-7	TGCGCCAGCAGCTTGGGGTGGGGGGTCTCCACGGCTACTTATGAGCAGTACTTC	CASSLGWGVSTATYEQYF
TRBD1	TRBV11-2	NA	TRBJ2-5	TGTGCCAGCAGAGGTCAACAGGGGCCCCAAGAGACCCAGTACTTC	CASRGQQGPQETQYF
TRBD2	TRBV4-2	many	TRBJ2-1	TGTGCCAGCAGCCAAGATAGTGGTAGCGGGGGGATCAGTGAGCAGTTCTTC	CASSQDSGSGGISEQFF
NA	TRBV7-2	few	TRBJ2-3	TGTGCCAGCACCCAAAACGCTGGGGCTAGGGATACGCAGTATTTT	CASTQNAGARDTQYF
NA	TRBV4-3	few	TRBJ1-3	TGCGCCAGCAGCCAAGATCGGGGGGCCCTATATTTT	CASSQDRGALYF
NA	TRBV15	once	TRBJ1-4	TGTGCCACCAGTGTCCTTGCAACTAATGAAAAACTGTTTTTT	CATSVLATNEKLFF
NA	TRBV3-1	few	TRBJ2-6	TGTGCCAGCAGCCAAAAGGCCGGCAGCTCTGGGGCCAACGTCCTGACTTTC	CASSQKAGSSGANVLTF
TRBD2	TRBV4-2	few	TRBJ2-7	TGTGCCAGCAGCCAAGTTAGCGGGGTCTCTGGGGAGCAGTACTTC	CASSQVSGVSGEQYF
NA	TRBV29-1	NA	TRBJ2-6	TGCAGCGTTAGGGGGACTGGGGCCAACGTCCTGACTTTC	CSVRGTGANVLTF
TRBD2	TRBV7-8	NA	TRBJ2-1	TGTGCCAGCAGCTTAGATGTTTCGCTAGCGGGGTGGTACAATGAGCAGTTCTTC	CASSLDVSLAGWYNEQFF
NA	TRBV25-1	once	TRBJ1-1	TGTGCCAGCAGGGAACAGGGTCGGTATGAAGCTTTCTTT	CASREQGRYEAFF
NA	TRBV6-1	once	TRBJ2-7	TGTGCCAGCAGATTAGGCCGGGGAACGTACGAGCAGTACTTC	CASRLGRGTYEQYF
NA	TRBV7-3	NA	TRBJ2-3	TGTGCCAGCAGCTTATGGGACCGCACAGATACGCAGTATTTT	CASSLWDRTDTQYF
TRBD2	TRBV14	few	TRBJ2-1	TGTGCCAGCAGCCAAGGGATCGGGACTACGGTTGAGCAGTTCTTC	CASSQGIGTTVEQFF
NA	TRBV7-8	few	TRBJ1-4	TGTGCCAGCAGCTTAGCAGAGTCAACACGGTTCAATGAAAAACTGTTTTTT	CASSLAESTRFNEKLFF
NA	TRBV4-3	NA	TRBJ2-2	TGCGCCAGCAGCCAAGATGCGGCTCTCTCCCGCCTACGGCTGTTTTTT	CASSQDAALSRLRLFF
NA	TRBV24-1	NA	TRBJ2-3	TGTGCCACCAGTGACTTGGCTGATTATACGCAGTATTTT	CATSDLADYTQYF
NA	TRBV7-2	few	TRBJ2-5	TGTGCCAGCAGCTTCGCAGGGAGGTTGGAGACCCAGTACTTC	CASSFAGRLETQYF
NA	TRBV11-2	few	TRBJ1-4	TGTGCCAGCAGCTCCCGTACTCAGGGACTCGACGAAAAACTGTTTTTT	CASSSRTQGLDEKLFF
TRBD1	TRBV4-1	NA	TRBJ2-1	TGCGCCAGCAGCCAACCGACAGGGGGATCCTACAATGAGCAGTTCTTC	CASSQPTGGSYNEQFF
NA	TRBV5-5	few	TRBJ1-6	TGTGCCAGCAGCTTGCGTACAGGGAGTGATTCACCCCTCCACTTT	CASSLRTGSDSPLHF
NA	TRBV6-2/TRBV6-3	NA	TRBJ2-4	TGTGCCAGCAGTTACTCTGGGACCTTTGGCATTCAGTACTTC	CASSYSGTFGIQYF
NA	TRBV12-3/TRBV12-4	NA	TRBJ1-2	TGTGCCAGCAGCTCCGGTGGCAGAGGCTACACCTTC	CASSSGGRGYTF